A selection of T cell receptor beta chains follows, all from one sample in a study of shared clonotypes between healthy human individuals. Some clones are missing from TCRdb's copy, which holds only in-frame ones; the method was immunoSEQ multiplex PCR. The data hold 2,100,000 or so clones, with approximately 96% observed a single time. Sequenced material: naive CD4+ T cells sorted from blood. The receptors were sampled from a man aged 18 to 30 in good health. Both conserved end residues are part of each CDR3. Each record gives: clone size, J gene, V gene, D gene, CDR3 protein, CDR3 DNA. The D gene is left open where the match is weak. Only part of the rows carry a size: once, few, many, or a class if the clone is expanded.

NA | TRBJ2-6 | TRBV29-1 | NA | CSVYPAGANVLTF | TGCAGCGTTTATCCAGCTGGGGCCAACGTCCTGACTTTC
NA | TRBJ2-3 | TRBV2 | TRBD2 | CASSELAGGADTQYF | TGTGCCAGCAGTGAATTAGCGGGGGGCGCCGATACGCAGTATTTT
NA | TRBJ1-5 | TRBV19 | NA | CASTSRGATGNQPQHF | TGTGCCAGTACCTCTAGGGGGGCGACGGGCAATCAGCCCCAGCATTTT
NA | TRBJ2-7 | TRBV19 | NA | CASSIERGSYEQYF | TGTGCCAGTAGTATAGAGAGGGGGTCCTACGAGCAGTACTTC
NA | TRBJ2-5 | TRBV9 | NA | CASSAEGVAETQYF | TGTGCCAGCAGCGCCGAGGGGGTAGCAGAGACCCAGTACTTC
NA | TRBJ2-1 | TRBV7-9 | TRBD2 | CASSFSGGTSNEQFF | TGTGCCAGCAGCTTTTCCGGGGGGACTAGCAATGAGCAGTTCTTC
NA | TRBJ1-2 | TRBV6-5 | TRBD1 | CASSQGASVRGGYTF | TGTGCCAGCAGTCAGGGGGCCTCCGTACGGGGTGGCTACACCTTC
NA | TRBJ1-2 | TRBV28 | NA | CASSFQDRVGGYGYTF | TGTGCCAGCAGCTTTCAGGACCGGGTTGGAGGTTATGGCTACACCTTC
NA | TRBJ1-2 | TRBV20-1 | NA | CSAPSYGYTF | TGCAGTGCCCCATCTTATGGCTACACCTTC
NA | TRBJ1-3 | TRBV18 | NA | CASSPYIGSGNTIYF | TGTGCCAGCTCACCGTACATTGGATCTGGAAACACCATATATTTT
NA | TRBJ1-5 | TRBV5-6 | NA | CASSLGGTGSSQPQHF | TGTGCCAGCAGCTTGGGGGGCACAGGGTCGAGTCAGCCCCAGCATTTT
NA | TRBJ1-5 | TRBV15 | TRBD1 | CATSREHSGGGQPQHF | TGTGCCACCAGCAGAGAACATTCAGGGGGTGGCCAGCCCCAGCATTTT
NA | TRBJ1-1 | TRBV19 | NA | CASSTDRAPSGTEAFF | TGTGCCAGTAGTACCGACCGGGCCCCAAGTGGGACTGAAGCTTTCTTT
NA | TRBJ1-4 | TRBV27 | TRBD1 | CASSYRGTVLEKLFF | TGTGCCAGCAGTTACCGGGGGACAGTCCTTGAAAAACTGTTTTTT
NA | TRBJ2-6 | TRBV29-1 | TRBD1 | CSAGQGAPGANVLTF | TGCAGCGCGGGACAGGGGGCGCCCGGGGCCAACGTCCTGACTTTC
NA | TRBJ1-1 | TRBV5-1 | NA | CASSLSVQGGTEAFF | TGCGCCAGCAGCTTGTCCGTACAGGGAGGCACTGAAGCTTTCTTT
NA | TRBJ2-7 | TRBV5-1 | TRBD1 | CASSGVPDRVGEQYF | TGCGCCAGCAGCGGGGTCCCGGACAGGGTAGGCGAGCAGTACTTC
NA | TRBJ2-1 | TRBV4-3 | TRBD2 | CASSQQTSGPYNEQFF | TGCGCCAGCAGCCAGCAGACTAGCGGGCCTTACAATGAGCAGTTCTTC
NA | TRBJ2-2 | TRBV19 | NA | CASSIVGQNTGELFF | TGTGCCAGTAGTATAGTGGGCCAGAACACCGGGGAGCTGTTTTTT
few | TRBJ2-7 | TRBV30 | NA | CACQTGGGAGAEQYF | TGTGCCTGCCAAACCGGGGGCGGGGCTGGGGCCGAGCAGTACTTC
NA | TRBJ2-1 | TRBV7-2 | NA | CASSSRGVRNEQFF | TGTGCCAGCAGCTCCAGGGGAGTGCGCAATGAGCAGTTCTTC
NA | TRBJ2-5 | TRBV6-1 | TRBD1 | CASSSRDRGLETQYF | TGTGCCAGCAGTAGCCGGGACAGGGGGCTGGAGACCCAGTACTTC
NA | TRBJ1-4 | TRBV5-4 | NA | CASSLKGRATNEKLFF | TGTGCCAGCAGCTTGAAGGGAAGGGCGACTAATGAAAAACTGTTTTTT
NA | TRBJ2-7 | TRBV4-1 | NA | CASSPQGLAYEQYF | TGCGCCAGCTCACCGCAGGGTTTAGCCTACGAGCAGTACTTC
NA | TRBJ2-1 | TRBV11-2 | TRBD2 | CASSSTSGSNEQFF | TGTGCCAGCAGCTCGACTAGCGGTAGCAATGAGCAGTTCTTC
NA | TRBJ2-5 | TRBV18 | NA | CASSPSETQYF | TGTGCCAGCTCACCCAGTGAGACCCAGTACTTC
NA | TRBJ1-1 | TRBV7-9 | NA | CASSLSSLTEAFF | TGTGCCAGCAGCCTCTCATCACTGACTGAAGCTTTCTTT
NA | TRBJ2-1 | TRBV5-1 | NA | CASSLEEGVNQFF | TGCGCCAGCAGCTTGGAAGAGGGAGTTAATCAGTTCTTC
NA | TRBJ2-7 | TRBV30 | NA | CAWSVQYEQYF | TGTGCCTGGAGTGTACAATACGAGCAGTACTTC
NA | TRBJ1-2 | TRBV11-3 | TRBD1 | CASSLALTSGTGDGYTF | TGTGCCAGCAGCTTAGCCCTTACCTCCGGGACAGGGGACGGCTACACCTTC
once | TRBJ1-6 | TRBV6-6 | NA | CASSPTGFSPLHF | TGTGCCAGCAGTCCAACAGGGTTTTCACCCCTCCACTTT
NA | TRBJ1-2 | TRBV27 | NA | CASTPQGLLHYGYTF | TGTGCCAGCACTCCCCAGGGGCTTCTCCACTATGGCTACACCTTC
NA | TRBJ1-5 | TRBV30 | NA | CAWGDRLNQPQHF | TGTGCCTGGGGAGACAGGCTGAATCAGCCCCAGCATTTT
NA | TRBJ1-6 | TRBV6-5 | NA | CASSYNPTNSPLHF | TGTGCCAGCAGTTATAATCCAACTAATTCACCCCTCCACTTT
NA | TRBJ2-2 | TRBV5-1 | TRBD2 | CASSLIAGDFTGELFF | TGCGCCAGCAGCTTAATAGCGGGGGATTTTACCGGGGAGCTGTTTTTT
NA | TRBJ1-2 | TRBV5-8 | TRBD1 | CASSPLREGAYGYTF | TGTGCCAGCAGCCCGCTCCGAGAGGGGGCTTATGGCTACACCTTC
NA | TRBJ2-3 | TRBV10-3 | NA | CAATSPGGDTQYF | TGTGCCGCCACTAGCCCCGGAGGAGATACGCAGTATTTT
NA | TRBJ2-2 | TRBV10-3 | TRBD2 | CAMRGDRSTGELFF | TGTGCCATGCGGGGGGATCGTAGCACCGGGGAGCTGTTTTTT
NA | TRBJ2-5 | TRBV29-1 | NA | CSVAAWRDPETQYF | TGCAGCGTTGCTGCGTGGCGGGACCCAGAGACCCAGTACTTC
NA | TRBJ2-5 | TRBV5-1 | TRBD1 | CASSLGTGGVRETQYF | TGCGCCAGCAGCTTGGGGACAGGGGGTGTCCGGGAGACCCAGTACTTC
NA | TRBJ2-1 | TRBV5-6 | TRBD2 | CASSTRTSGRRVNEQFF | TGTGCCAGCAGCACCAGGACTAGCGGGAGGAGGGTCAATGAGCAGTTCTTC
once | TRBJ1-1 | TRBV2 | NA | CASVVRGGGTEAFF | TGTGCCAGCGTAGTCAGGGGCGGAGGGACTGAAGCTTTCTTT
few | TRBJ2-7 | TRBV5-4 | NA | CASSLSSGLSYEQYF | TGTGCCAGCAGCTTGAGTAGCGGCCTCTCCTACGAGCAGTACTTC
NA | TRBJ1-1 | TRBV7-9 | TRBD1 | CASSLGDRETEAFF | TGTGCCAGCAGCTTAGGGGACAGGGAGACTGAAGCTTTCTTT
once | TRBJ2-7 | TRBV5-1 | NA | CASTKTEFSYEQYF | TGCGCCAGCACCAAGACCGAGTTCTCCTACGAGCAGTACTTC
NA | TRBJ1-1 | TRBV7-9 | NA | CASSSTGSQVNTEAFF | TGTGCCAGCAGCTCTACAGGGTCCCAAGTGAACACTGAAGCTTTCTTT
NA | TRBJ2-7 | TRBV6-1 | NA | CASSEVPGPYEQYF | TGTGCCAGCAGTGAGGTGCCTGGGCCCTACGAGCAGTACTTC
NA | TRBJ2-3 | TRBV5-5 | TRBD1 | CASSVTGTVSTDTQYF | TGTGCCAGCAGCGTTACCGGGACAGTAAGCACAGATACGCAGTATTTT
NA | TRBJ2-1 | TRBV4-3 | NA | CASSQEWAPRNEQFF | TGCGCCAGCAGCCAAGAGTGGGCCCCGAGGAATGAGCAGTTCTTC
NA | TRBJ2-2 | TRBV19 | TRBD1 | CASSSGQVENTGELFF | TGTGCCAGTAGTAGTGGACAGGTCGAGAACACCGGGGAGCTGTTTTTT
NA | TRBJ2-7 | TRBV7-9 | NA | CASSLATVAAGGSYEQYF | TGTGCCAGCAGCTTAGCGACGGTGGCAGCGGGCGGCTCCTACGAGCAGTACTTC